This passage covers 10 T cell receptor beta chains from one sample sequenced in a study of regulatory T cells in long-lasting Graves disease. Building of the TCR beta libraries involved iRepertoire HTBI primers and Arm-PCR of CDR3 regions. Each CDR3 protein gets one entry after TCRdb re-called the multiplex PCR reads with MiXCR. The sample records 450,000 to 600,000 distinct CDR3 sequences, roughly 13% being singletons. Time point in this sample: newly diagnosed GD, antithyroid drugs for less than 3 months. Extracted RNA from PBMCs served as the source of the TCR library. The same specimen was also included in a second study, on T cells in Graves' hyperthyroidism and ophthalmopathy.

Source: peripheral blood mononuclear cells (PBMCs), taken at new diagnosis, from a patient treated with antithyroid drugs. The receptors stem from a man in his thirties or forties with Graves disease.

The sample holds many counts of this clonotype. The CDR3 DNA is TGCAGCGCCGAGACTAGCGGGTACTACGAGCAGTACTTC. It codes for CSAETSGYYEQYF. The chain links TRBV29-1 to TRBJ2-7; TRBD2 agrees at 10 bases. The germline V gene encodes CDR1 SQVTM and CDR2 ANQGSEA. V shed 7 bases and J 3 bases; nucleotides not matched to a gene: 6. The length of the CDR3 is 13 residues.

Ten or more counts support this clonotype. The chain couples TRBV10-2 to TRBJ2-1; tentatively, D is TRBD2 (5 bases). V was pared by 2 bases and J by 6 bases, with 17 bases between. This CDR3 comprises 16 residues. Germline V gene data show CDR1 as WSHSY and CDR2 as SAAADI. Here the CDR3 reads CASSEGGTVGVNEQFF. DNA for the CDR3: TGCGCCAGCAGTGAGGGTGGTACTGTCGGGGTCAATGAGCAGTTCTTC.

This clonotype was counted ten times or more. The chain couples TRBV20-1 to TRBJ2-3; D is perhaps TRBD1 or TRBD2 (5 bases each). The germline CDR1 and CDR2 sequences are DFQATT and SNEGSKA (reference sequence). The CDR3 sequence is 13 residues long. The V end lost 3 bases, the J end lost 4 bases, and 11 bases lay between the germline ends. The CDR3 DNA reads TGCAGTGCTAGGATCTTGGGGGCAGATACGCAGTATTTT. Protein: CSARILGADTQYF.

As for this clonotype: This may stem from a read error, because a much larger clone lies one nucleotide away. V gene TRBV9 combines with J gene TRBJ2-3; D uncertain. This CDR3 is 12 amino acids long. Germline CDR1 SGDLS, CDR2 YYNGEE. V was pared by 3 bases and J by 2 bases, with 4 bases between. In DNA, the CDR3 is TGTGCCAGCAGCGCTACCACAGATACGCAGTATTTT. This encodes CASSATTDTQYF.

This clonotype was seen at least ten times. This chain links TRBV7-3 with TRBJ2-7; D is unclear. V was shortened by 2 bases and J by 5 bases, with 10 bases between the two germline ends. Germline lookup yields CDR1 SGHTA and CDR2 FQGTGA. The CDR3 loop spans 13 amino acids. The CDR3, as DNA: TGTGCCAGCAGCTTATACCAGGACCACGAGCAGTACTTC. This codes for CASSLYQDHEQYF.

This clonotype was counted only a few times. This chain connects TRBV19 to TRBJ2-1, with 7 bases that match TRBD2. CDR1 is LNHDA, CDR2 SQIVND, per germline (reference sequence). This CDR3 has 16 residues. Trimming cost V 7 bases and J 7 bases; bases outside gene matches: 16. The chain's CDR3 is CASTYSGPGGGNEQFF. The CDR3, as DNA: TGTGCCAGTACTTATAGCGGACCGGGAGGAGGTAATGAGCAGTTCTTC.

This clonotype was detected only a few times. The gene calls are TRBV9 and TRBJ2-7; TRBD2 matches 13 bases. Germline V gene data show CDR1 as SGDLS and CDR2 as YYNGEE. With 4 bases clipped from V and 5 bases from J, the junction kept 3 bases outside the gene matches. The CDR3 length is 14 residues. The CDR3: CASSWTSGSDEQYF. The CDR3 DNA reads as TGTGCCAGCAGCTGGACTAGCGGGAGTGACGAGCAGTACTTC.

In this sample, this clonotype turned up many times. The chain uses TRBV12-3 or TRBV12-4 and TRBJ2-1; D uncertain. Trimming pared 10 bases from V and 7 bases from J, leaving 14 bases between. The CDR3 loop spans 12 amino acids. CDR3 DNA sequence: TGTGCCACCCGACCCCTGGGGAATGAGCAGTTCTTC. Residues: CATRPLGNEQFF.

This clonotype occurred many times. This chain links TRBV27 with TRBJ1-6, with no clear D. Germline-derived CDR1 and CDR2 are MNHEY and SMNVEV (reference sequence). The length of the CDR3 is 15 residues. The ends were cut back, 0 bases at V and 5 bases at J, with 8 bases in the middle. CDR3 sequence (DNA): TGTGCCAGCAGTTTATCCTCCGGACATAATTCACCCCTCCACTTT. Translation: CASSLSSGHNSPLHF.

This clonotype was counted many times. The CDR3 DNA follows: TGCAGTGCTAGAACCGGGACTAGCGGGACCGGGGAGCTGTTTTTT. As protein: CSARTGTSGTGELFF. This rearrangement joins TRBV20-1 to TRBJ2-2; 12 nucleotides align to TRBD2. Trimming took 2 bases from V and 5 from J; bases not matched to a gene: 3. The germline CDR1 and CDR2 sequences are DFQATT and SNEGSKA (reference sequence). This CDR3 has 15 residues.